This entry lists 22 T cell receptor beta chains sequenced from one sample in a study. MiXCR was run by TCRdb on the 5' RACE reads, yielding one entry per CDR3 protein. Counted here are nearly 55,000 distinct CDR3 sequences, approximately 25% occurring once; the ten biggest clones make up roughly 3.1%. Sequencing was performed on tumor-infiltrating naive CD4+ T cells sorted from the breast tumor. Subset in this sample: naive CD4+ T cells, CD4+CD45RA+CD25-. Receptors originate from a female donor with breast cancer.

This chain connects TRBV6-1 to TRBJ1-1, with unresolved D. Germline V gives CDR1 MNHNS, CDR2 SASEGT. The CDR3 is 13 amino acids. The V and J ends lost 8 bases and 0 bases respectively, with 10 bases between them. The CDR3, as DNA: TGTGCCAGCGGGCTTCTGATGAACACTGAAGCTTTCTTT. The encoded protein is CASGLLMNTEAFF.

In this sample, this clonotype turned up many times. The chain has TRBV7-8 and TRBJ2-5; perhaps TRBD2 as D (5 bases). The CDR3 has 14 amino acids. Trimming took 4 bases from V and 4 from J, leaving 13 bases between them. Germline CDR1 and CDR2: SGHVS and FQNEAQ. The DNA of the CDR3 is TGTGCCAGCAGCTCCCGGTCCCGGGGAGAGACCCAGTACTTC. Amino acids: CASSSRSRGETQYF.

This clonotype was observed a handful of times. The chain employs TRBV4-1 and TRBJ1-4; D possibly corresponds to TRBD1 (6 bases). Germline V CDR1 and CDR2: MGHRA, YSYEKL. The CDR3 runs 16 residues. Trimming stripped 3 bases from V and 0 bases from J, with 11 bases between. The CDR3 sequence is CASSQEDSPTNEKLFF. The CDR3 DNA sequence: TGCGCCAGCAGCCAGGAGGACAGTCCAACTAATGAAAAACTGTTTTTT.

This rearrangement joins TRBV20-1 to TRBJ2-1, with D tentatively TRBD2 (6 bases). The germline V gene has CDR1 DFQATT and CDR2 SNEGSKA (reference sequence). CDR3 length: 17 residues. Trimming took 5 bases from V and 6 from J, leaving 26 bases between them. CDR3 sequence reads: CSASTPHLAGSLNEQFF. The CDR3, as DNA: TGCAGTGCTTCGACACCACATCTGGCGGGGTCGCTCAATGAGCAGTTCTTC.

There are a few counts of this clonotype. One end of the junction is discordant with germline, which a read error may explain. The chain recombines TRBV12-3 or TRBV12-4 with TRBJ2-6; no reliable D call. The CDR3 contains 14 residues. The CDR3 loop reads CTSSFNSGANVLTF. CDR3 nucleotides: TGTACCAGCAGTTTTAACTCTGGGGCCAACGTCCTGACTTTC.

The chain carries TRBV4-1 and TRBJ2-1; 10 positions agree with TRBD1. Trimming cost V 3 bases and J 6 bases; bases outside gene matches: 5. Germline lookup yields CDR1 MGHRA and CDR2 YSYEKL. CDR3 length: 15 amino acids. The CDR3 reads CASSQTGGDGNEQFF. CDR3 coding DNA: TGCGCCAGCAGCCAGACAGGGGGCGATGGCAATGAGCAGTTCTTC.

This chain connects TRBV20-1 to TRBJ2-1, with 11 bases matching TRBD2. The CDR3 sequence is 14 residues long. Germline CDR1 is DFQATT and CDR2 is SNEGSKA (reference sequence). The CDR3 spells CSAHGLAGYNEQFF. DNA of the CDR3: TGCAGCGCCCATGGACTAGCGGGCTACAATGAGCAGTTCTTC.

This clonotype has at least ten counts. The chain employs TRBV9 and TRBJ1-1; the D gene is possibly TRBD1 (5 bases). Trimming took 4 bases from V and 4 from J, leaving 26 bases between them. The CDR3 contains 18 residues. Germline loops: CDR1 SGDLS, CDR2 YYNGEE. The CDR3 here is CASSPSRGQGGWGTEAFF. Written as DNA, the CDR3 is TGTGCCAGCAGCCCTTCAAGGGGTCAGGGAGGATGGGGCACTGAAGCTTTCTTT.

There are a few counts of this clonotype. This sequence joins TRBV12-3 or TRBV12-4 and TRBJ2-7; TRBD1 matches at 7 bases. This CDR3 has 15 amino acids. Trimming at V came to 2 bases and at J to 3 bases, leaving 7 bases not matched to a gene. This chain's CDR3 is CASSLRDRVSYEQYF. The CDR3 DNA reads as TGTGCCAGCAGTTTACGGGACAGAGTAAGCTACGAGCAGTACTTC.

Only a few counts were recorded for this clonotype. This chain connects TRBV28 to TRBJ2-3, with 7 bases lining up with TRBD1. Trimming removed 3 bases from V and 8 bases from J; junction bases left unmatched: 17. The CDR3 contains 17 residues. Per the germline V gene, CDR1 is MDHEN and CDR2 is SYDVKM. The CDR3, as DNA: TGTGCCAGCAGTTTCGGGATGGGACAGCTTTTTACCCCTACGCAGTATTTT. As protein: CASSFGMGQLFTPTQYF.

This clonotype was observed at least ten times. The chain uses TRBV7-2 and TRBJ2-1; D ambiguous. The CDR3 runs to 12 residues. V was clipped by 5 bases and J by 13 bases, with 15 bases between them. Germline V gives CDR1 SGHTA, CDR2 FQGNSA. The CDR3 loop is CASSTSRVNQFF. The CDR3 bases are TGTGCCAGCAGCACATCTAGGGTTAATCAGTTCTTC. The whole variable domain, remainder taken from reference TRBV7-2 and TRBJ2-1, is GAGVSQSPSNKVTEKGKDVELRCDPISGHTALYWYRQSLGQGLEFLIYFQGNSAPDKSGLPSDRFSAERTGGSVSTLTIQRTQQEDSAVYLCASSTSRVNQFFGPGTRLTVL.

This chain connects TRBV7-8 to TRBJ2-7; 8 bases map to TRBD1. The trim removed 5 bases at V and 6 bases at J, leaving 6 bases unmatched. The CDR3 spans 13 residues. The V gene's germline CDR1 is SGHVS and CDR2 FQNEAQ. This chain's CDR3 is CASSLRQGTEQYF. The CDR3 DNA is TGTGCCAGCAGCCTTCGACAGGGGACCGAGCAGTACTTC. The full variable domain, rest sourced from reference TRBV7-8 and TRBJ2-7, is GAGVSQSPRYKVAKRGQDVALRCDPISGHVSLFWYQQALGQGPEFLTYFQNEAQLDKSGLPSDRFFAERPEGSVSTLKIQRTQQEDSAVYLCASSLRQGTEQYFGPGTRLTVT.

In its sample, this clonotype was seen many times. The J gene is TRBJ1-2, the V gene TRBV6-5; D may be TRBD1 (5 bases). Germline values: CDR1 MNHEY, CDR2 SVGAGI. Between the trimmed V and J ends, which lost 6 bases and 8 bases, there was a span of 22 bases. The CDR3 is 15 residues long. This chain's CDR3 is CASSLGTTMLEGYTF. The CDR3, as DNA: TGTGCCAGCAGCCTAGGGACTACAATGTTGGAGGGCTACACCTTC.

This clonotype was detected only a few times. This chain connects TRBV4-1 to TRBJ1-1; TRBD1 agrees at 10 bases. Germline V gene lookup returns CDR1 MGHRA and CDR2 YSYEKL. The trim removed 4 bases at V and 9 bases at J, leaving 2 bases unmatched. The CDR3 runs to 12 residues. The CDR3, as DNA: TGCGCCAGCAGCCGGACAGGGGGTAAAGCTTTCTTT. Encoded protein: CASSRTGGKAFF.

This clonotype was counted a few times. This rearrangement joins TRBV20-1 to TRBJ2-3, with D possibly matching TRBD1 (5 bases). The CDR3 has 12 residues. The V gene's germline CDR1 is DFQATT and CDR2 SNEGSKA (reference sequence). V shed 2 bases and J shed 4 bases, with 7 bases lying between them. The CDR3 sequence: CSARQGADTQYF. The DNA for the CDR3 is TGCAGTGCTAGACAGGGCGCAGATACGCAGTATTTT.

This CDR3 reads CASSLNTANTEAFF. The CDR3 bases are TGCGCCAGCAGCTTGAATACAGCGAACACTGAAGCTTTCTTT. The V gene is TRBV5-1, the J gene TRBJ1-1; D is ambiguous. The germline gives CDR1 SGHRS, CDR2 YFSETQ. The CDR3 loop spans 14 amino acids. Between the trimmed V and J ends, which lost 1 base and 1 base, there was a span of 8 bases.

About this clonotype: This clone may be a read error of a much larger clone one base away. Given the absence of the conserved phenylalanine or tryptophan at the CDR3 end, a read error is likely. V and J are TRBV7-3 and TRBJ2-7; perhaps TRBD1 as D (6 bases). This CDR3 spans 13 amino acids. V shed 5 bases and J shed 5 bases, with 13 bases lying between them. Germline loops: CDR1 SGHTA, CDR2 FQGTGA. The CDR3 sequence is CASSPTYRDEQYS. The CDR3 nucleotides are TGTGCCAGCAGCCCAACGTACAGGGACGAGCAGTACTCC.

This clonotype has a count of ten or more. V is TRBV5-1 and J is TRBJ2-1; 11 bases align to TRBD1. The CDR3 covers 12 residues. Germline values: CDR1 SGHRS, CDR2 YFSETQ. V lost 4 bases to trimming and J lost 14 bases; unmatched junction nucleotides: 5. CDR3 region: CASSAGQGGKFF. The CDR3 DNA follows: TGCGCCAGCAGCGCGGGACAGGGGGGGAAGTTCTTC.

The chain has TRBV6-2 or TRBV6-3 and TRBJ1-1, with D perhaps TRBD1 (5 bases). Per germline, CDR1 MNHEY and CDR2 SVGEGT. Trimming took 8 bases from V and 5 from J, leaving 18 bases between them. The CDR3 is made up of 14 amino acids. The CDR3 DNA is TGTGCCAGCTCCGACGGGGGTTATTCGACTGAAGCTTTCTTT. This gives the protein CASSDGGYSTEAFF.

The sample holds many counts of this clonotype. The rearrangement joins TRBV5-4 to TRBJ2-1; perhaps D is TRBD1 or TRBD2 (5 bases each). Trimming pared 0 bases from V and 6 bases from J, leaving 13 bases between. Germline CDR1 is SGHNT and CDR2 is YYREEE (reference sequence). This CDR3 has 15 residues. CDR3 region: CASSLAGPTGNEQFF. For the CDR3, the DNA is TGTGCCAGCAGCTTGGCGGGACCGACGGGCAATGAGCAGTTCTTC.

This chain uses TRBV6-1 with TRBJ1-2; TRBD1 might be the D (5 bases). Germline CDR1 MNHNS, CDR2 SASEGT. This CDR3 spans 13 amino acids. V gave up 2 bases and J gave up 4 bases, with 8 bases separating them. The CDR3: CASSEWGTYGYTF. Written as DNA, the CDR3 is TGTGCCAGCAGTGAATGGGGGACCTATGGCTACACCTTC.

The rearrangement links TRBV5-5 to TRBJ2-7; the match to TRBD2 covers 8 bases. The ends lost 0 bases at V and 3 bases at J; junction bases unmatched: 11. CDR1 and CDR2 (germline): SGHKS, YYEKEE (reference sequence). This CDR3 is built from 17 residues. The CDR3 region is CASSLAATSGLFYEQYF. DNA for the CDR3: TGTGCCAGCAGCTTGGCCGCAACTAGCGGACTCTTCTACGAGCAGTACTTC.